These T cell receptor beta chains were read from a single sample in a study of CD8 T cells in ankylosing spondylitis. MiXCR was run by TCRdb on the 5' RACE reads, yielding one entry per CDR3 protein. Found here are 200,000 to 250,000 distinct CDR3 sequences, roughly 10% of them singletons; the top ten hold approximately 2.5%. The sequencing sample was made of blood, either unsorted or a sorted T cell fraction (not recorded which). These receptors were taken from a male donor with ankylosing spondylitis or in good health (not recorded which). Both conserved end residues are part of each CDR3. The order of the fields is D gene, V gene, CDR3 length, J gene, clone size, CDR3 protein, CDR3 DNA. A D gene is named only where the DNA matches it firmly. The listing skips clone size in some rows; elsewhere it reads once, few, many or a size class.

TRBD1,TRBV7-2,15,TRBJ1-2,few,CASSPGWGQSYGYTF,TGTGCCAGCAGCCCTGGATGGGGACAGTCCTATGGCTACACCTTC
TRBD2,TRBV20-1,15,TRBJ2-7,many,CSAILGTSGSYEQYF,TGCAGTGCTATCTTGGGGACTAGCGGATCCTACGAGCAGTACTTC
.,TRBV3-2,16,TRBJ2-1,many,CASSQGGLHVYNEQFF,TGTGCCAGCAGCCAAGGGGGACTCCATGTCTACAATGAGCAGTTCTTC
.,TRBV4-2,15,TRBJ2-2,many,CASSQERGNNGELFF,TGTGCCAGCAGCCAAGAGAGGGGCAACAACGGGGAGCTGTTTTTT
.,TRBV20-1,12,TRBJ1-5,many,CSAIEGNQPQHF,TGCAGTGCTATCGAGGGCAATCAGCCCCAGCATTTT
.,TRBV7-6,14,TRBJ1-1,few,CASSLKGRLEEAFF,TGTGCCAGCAGCTTAAAGGGACGGCTCGAAGAAGCTTTCTTT
.,TRBV5-1,15,TRBJ2-4,many,CASSPSGQAKNIQYF,TGCGCCAGCAGCCCTTCCGGACAAGCCAAAAACATTCAGTACTTC
.,TRBV30,13,TRBJ2-7,many,CAWSSRGPYEQYF,TGTGCCTGGAGCTCTCGGGGGCCCTACGAGCAGTACTTC
.,TRBV12-3/TRBV12-4,15,TRBJ2-3,.,CASSLLRGSTDTQYF,TGTGCCAGCAGTTTATTGCGGGGTAGCACAGATACGCAGTATTTT
TRBD1,TRBV7-9,15,TRBJ1-1,many,CASSLQGGAVSEAFF,TGTGCCAGCAGCTTACAGGGGGGGGCGGTATCTGAAGCTTTCTTT
.,TRBV3-1,12,TRBJ1-6,many,CASSQGGKILHF,TGTGCCAGCAGCCAAGGAGGGAAGATCCTCCACTTT
.,TRBV7-2,16,TRBJ1-1,.,CASSLEDPGRGTEAFF,TGTGCCAGCAGCTTAGAAGACCCCGGTCGAGGCACTGAAGCTTTCTTT
.,TRBV10-3,11,TRBJ2-7,many,CAISGGYEQYF,TGTGCCATCAGTGGGGGGTACGAGCAGTACTTC
.,TRBV20-1,16,TRBJ1-2,.,CSARLVSGQGVDGYTF,TGCAGTGCTAGATTGGTCAGCGGGCAGGGCGTTGATGGCTACACCTTC
TRBD1,TRBV14,15,TRBJ2-7,many,CASSLTDRAAYEQYF,TGTGCCAGCAGCTTAACCGACAGGGCGGCCTACGAGCAGTACTTC
.,TRBV10-1,12,TRBJ2-2,.,CASSDGTGELFF,TGCGCCAGCAGTGACGGGACAGGGGAGCTGTTTTTT
TRBD1,TRBV20-1,14,TRBJ1-4,many,CSAAPGQFNEKLFF,TGCAGTGCCGCTCCGGGACAGTTTAATGAAAAACTGTTTTTT
TRBD1,TRBV25-1,14,TRBJ1-4,many,CASTRTGANEKLFF,TGTGCCAGTACTAGGACAGGGGCTAATGAAAAACTGTTTTTT
TRBD1,TRBV6-5,14,TRBJ2-7,.,CASSYRTGGYEQYF,TGTGCCAGCAGTTACCGGACAGGCGGGTACGAGCAGTACTTC